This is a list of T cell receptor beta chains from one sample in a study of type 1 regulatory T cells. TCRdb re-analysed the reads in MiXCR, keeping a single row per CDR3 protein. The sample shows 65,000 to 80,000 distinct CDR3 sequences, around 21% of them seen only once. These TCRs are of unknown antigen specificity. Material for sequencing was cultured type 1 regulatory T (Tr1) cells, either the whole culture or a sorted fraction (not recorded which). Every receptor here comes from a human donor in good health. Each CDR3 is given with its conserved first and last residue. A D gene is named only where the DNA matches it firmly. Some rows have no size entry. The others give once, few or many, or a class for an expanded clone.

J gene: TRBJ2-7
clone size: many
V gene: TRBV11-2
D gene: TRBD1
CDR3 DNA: TGTGCCAGCAGCCCCCGTACGACAGGGACCTCCTACGAGCAGTACTTC
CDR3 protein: CASSPRTTGTSYEQYF

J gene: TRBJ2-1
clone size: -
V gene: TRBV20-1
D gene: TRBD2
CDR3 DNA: TGCAGTGCACCCCCAGCGGGAGGCTCCTACAATGAGCAGTTCTTC
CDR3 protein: CSAPPAGGSYNEQFF

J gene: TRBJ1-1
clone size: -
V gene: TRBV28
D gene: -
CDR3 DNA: TGTGCCAGCCTGACAGCCACTGAAGCTTTCTTT
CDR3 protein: CASLTATEAFF

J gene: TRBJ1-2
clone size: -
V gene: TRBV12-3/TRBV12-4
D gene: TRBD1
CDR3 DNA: TGTGCCAGCAGACTTGGGACAGGGGAATATGGCTACACCTTC
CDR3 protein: CASRLGTGEYGYTF

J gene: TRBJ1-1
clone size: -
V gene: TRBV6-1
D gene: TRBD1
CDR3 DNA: TGTGCCAGCAGTGAATTGCAGGGGGGAGTAGCTTTCTTT
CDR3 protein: CASSELQGGVAFF

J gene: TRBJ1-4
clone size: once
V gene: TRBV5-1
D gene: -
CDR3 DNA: TGCGCCAGCAGCCTCAACGGGGGAACGGTAAATGAAAAACTGTTTTTT
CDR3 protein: CASSLNGGTVNEKLFF

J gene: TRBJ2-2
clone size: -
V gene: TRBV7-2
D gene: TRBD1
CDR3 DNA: TGTGCCAGCAGCCCAAGGACAGGGGGCACCGGGGAGCTGTTTTTT
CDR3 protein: CASSPRTGGTGELFF

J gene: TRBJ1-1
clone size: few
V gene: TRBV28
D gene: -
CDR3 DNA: TGTGCCAGCAGTTTCTATTCTGAAGCTTTCTTT
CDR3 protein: CASSFYSEAFF

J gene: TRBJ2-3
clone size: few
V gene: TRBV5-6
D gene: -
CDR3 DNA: TGTGCCAGCAGCGGGGGAGTCCCAGATACGCAGTATTTT
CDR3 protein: CASSGGVPDTQYF

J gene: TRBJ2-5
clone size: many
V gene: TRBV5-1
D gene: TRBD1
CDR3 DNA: TGCGCCAGCAGCCGGGACAGTCCCGGGGAGACCCAGTACTTC
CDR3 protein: CASSRDSPGETQYF

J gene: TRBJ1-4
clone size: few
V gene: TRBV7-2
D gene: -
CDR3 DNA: TGTGCCAGCAGCTTTCACCCAGCGACTAATGAAAAACTGTTTTTT
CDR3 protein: CASSFHPATNEKLFF

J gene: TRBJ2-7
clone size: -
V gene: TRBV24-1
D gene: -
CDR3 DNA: TGTGCCACCAGTGTCTCCGGAGGGGGTAACGAGCAGTACTTC
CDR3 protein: CATSVSGGGNEQYF

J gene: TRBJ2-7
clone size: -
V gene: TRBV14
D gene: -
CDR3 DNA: TGTGCCAGCAGCCCAATGGGGGTAGCCGCCTACGAGCAGTACTTC
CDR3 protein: CASSPMGVAAYEQYF

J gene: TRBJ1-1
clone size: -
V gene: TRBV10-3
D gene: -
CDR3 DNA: TGTGCCATCAGTGGACAGTCGAACACTGAAGCCTTCTTT
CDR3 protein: CAISGQSNTEAFF

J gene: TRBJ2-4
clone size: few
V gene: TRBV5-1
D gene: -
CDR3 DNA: TGCGCCAGCAGCTTGGTGGTTGGCCAAAACATTCAGTACTTC
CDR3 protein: CASSLVVGQNIQYF

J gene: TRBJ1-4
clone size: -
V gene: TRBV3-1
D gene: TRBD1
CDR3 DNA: TGTGCCAGCAGCCAGACCGGGACAGCTGAAAAACTGTTTTTT
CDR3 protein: CASSQTGTAEKLFF

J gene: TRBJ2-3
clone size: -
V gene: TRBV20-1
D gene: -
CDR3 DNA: TGCAGTGCTAGCGGACTGACAGATACGCAGTATTTT
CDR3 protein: CSASGLTDTQYF

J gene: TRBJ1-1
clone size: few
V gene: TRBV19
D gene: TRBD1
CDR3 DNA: TGTGCCAGTAGTATATACAGGGGCGGCATGAATGAAGCTTTCTTT
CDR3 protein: CASSIYRGGMNEAFF

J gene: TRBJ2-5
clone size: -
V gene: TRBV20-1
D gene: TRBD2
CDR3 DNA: TGCAGTGCTCCCGGGAGGCAAGAGACCCAGTACTTC
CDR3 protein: CSAPGRQETQYF

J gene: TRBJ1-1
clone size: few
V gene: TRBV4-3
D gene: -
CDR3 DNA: TGCGCCAGCAGCCAAAGTATTTCACACACTGAAGCTTTCTTT
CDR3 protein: CASSQSISHTEAFF

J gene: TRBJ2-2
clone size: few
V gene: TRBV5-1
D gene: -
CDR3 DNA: TGCGCCAGCAGCATACGCGGGTTGGGTCCCGGGGAGCTGTTTTTT
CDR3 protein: CASSIRGLGPGELFF

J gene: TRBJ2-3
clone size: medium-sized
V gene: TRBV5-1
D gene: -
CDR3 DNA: TGCGCCAGCAGCTTGTGGAGCGTAGAAGATACGCAGTATTTT
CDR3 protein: CASSLWSVEDTQYF

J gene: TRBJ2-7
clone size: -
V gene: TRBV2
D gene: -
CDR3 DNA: TGTGCCAGCAGTACAAGTTCCTACGAGCAGTACTTC
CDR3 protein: CASSTSSYEQYF

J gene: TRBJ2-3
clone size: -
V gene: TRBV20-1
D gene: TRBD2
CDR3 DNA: TGCAGTGCCCTCATAGCGGGAGGCCCCGCAGATACGCAGTATTTT
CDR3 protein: CSALIAGGPADTQYF

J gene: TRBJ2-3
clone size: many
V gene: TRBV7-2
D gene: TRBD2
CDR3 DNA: TGTGCCAGCAGACGGGGACTAGAGGACGATACGCAGTATTTT
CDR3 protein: CASRRGLEDDTQYF

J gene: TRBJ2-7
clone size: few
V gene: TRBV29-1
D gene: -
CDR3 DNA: TGCAGCGTTGGTGCCAGGTCGGGCGAGCAGTACTTC
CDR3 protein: CSVGARSGEQYF

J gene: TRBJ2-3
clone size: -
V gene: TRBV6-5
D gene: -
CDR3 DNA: TGTGCCAGCGCCTCGCTAGGGACAGATACGCAGTATTTT
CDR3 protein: CASASLGTDTQYF

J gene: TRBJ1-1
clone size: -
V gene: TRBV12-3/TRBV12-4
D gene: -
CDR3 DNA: TGTGCCAGCGGACGACAGACGAACACTGAAGCTTTCTTT
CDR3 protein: CASGRQTNTEAFF

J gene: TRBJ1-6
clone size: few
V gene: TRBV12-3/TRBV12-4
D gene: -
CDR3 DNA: TGTGCCAGCACGGGGGGCATGCCTAATTCACCCCTCCACTTT
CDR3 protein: CASTGGMPNSPLHF

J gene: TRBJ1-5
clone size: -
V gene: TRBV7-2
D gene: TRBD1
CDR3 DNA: TGTGCCAGCAGCGTTAGCAGGGGGCAGCCCCAGCATTTT
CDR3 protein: CASSVSRGQPQHF

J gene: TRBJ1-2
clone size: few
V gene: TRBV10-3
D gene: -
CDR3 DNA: TGTGCCATCAGTGGTGGGGCTAACTATGGCTACACCTTC
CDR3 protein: CAISGGANYGYTF

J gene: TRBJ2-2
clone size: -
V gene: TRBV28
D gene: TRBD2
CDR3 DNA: TGTGCCAGCAGTTCCCTAGCGGGACTAGCGGGAGGTAACACCGGGGAGCTGTTTTTT
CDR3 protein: CASSSLAGLAGGNTGELFF

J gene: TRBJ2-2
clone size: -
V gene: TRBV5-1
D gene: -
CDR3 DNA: TGCGCCAGCAGTTCCGGGACCCAGGCCCCCGGGGAGCTGTTTTTT
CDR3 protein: CASSSGTQAPGELFF

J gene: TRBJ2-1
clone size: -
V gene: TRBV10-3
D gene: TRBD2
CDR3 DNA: TGTGCCACCCGGGGACTAGCGGGAGAGGAGCAGTTCTTC
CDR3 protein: CATRGLAGEEQFF

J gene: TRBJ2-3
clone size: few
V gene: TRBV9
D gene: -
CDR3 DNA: TGTGCCAGCAGCGTAGGCGGACGCACAGATACGCAGTATTTT
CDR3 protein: CASSVGGRTDTQYF

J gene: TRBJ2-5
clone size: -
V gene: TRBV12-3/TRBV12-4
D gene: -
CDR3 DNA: TGTGCCAGCAGCCGTGGACAGAAAGAGACCCAGTACTTC
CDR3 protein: CASSRGQKETQYF

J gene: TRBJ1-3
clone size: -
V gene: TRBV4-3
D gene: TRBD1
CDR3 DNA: TGCGCCAGCAGCCAACGCGCAGGGGGTATCTCTGGAAACACCATATATTTT
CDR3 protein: CASSQRAGGISGNTIYF

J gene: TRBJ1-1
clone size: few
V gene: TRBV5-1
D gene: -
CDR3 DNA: TGCGCCAGCAGCTCCAGCGGGACGGACTTAATGAACACTGAAGCTTTCTTT
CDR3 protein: CASSSSGTDLMNTEAFF

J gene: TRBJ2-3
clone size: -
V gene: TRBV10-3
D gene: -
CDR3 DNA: TGTGCCATCAGTGAGGGAAATACGCAGTATTTT
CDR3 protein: CAISEGNTQYF

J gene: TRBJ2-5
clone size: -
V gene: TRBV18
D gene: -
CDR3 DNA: TGTGCCAGCTCACTTAGCGCCCAGGAGACCCAGTACTTC
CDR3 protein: CASSLSAQETQYF

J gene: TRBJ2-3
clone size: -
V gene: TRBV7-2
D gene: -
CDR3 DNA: TGTGCCAGCAGCCCTCGACGGTTCACAGATACGCAGTATTTT
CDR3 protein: CASSPRRFTDTQYF

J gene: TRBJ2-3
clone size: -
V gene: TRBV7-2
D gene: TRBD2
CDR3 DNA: TGTGCCAGCAGCTTAGTAACTAGCGGAGATACGCAGTATTTT
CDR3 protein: CASSLVTSGDTQYF

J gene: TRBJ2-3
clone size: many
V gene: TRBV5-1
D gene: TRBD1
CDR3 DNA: TGCGCCAGCAGGGCAGGGGGAGACACAGATACGCAGTATTTT
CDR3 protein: CASRAGGDTDTQYF

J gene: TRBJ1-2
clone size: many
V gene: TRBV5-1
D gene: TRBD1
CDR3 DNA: TGCGCCAGCAGCTTGATAGGACAGGGTGGTGGCTACACCTTC
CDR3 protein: CASSLIGQGGGYTF

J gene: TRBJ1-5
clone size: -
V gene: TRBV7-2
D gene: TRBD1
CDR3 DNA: TGTGCCAGCAGCTCAAGCGGACAGGGGCCCTTTGAGCCCCAGCATTTT
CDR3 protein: CASSSSGQGPFEPQHF

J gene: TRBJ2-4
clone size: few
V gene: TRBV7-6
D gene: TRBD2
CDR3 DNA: TGTGCCAGCAGCTTAGGGACTAGCGGGAGTGGGACCAAAAACATTCAGTACTTC
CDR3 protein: CASSLGTSGSGTKNIQYF

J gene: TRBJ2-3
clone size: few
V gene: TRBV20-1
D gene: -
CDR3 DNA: TGCAGTGCTAGAGTTCTCACAGATACGCAGTATTTT
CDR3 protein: CSARVLTDTQYF

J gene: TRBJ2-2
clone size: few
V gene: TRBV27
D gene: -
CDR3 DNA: TGTGCCAACAGTTTAATGGGGGCGTACACCGGGGAGCTGTTTTTT
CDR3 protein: CANSLMGAYTGELFF

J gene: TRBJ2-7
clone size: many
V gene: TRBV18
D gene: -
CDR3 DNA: TGTGCCAGCTCACGGGCTAGCGACACCTACGAGCAGTACTTC
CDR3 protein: CASSRASDTYEQYF

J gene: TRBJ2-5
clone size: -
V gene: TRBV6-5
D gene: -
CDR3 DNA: TGTGCCAGCAGCGTTCGGGGCCGCGAGACCCAGTACTTC
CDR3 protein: CASSVRGRETQYF

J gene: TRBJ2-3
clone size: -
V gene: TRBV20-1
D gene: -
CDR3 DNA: TGCAGTGCTAGCGGTCCCGCAGATACGCAGTATTTT
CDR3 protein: CSASGPADTQYF

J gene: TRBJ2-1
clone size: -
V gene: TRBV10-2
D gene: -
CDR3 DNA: TGCGCCAGCACCCCCGCCGGACTACTCAATGAGCAGTTCTTC
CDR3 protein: CASTPAGLLNEQFF

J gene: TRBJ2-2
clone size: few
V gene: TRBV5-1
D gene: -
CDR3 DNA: TGCGCCAGCAGCTTAAAGGCAGCGAACACCGGGGAGCTGTTTTTT
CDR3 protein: CASSLKAANTGELFF

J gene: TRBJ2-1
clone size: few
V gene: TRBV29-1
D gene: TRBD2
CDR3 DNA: TGCAGCGTAGGACTAGCCAACAATGAGCAGTTCTTC
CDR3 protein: CSVGLANNEQFF

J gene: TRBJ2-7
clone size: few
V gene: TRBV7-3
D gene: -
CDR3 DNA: TGTGCCAGCAGCTTACTGCCAGGGGGGACCTACGAGCAGTACTTC
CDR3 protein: CASSLLPGGTYEQYF

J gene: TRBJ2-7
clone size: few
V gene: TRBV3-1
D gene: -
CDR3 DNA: TGTGCCAGCAGCCAAGGGATGAAGGCCGAGCAGTACTTC
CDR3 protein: CASSQGMKAEQYF

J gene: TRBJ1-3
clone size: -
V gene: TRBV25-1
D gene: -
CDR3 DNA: TGTGCCAGCAGTGAACAGGAGATCTCTGGAAACACCATATATTTT
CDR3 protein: CASSEQEISGNTIYF

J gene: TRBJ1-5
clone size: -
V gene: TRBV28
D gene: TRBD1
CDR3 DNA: TGTGCCAGCAGTTCCGGACAGGGGGCAAGTCAGCCCCAGCATTTT
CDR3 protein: CASSSGQGASQPQHF

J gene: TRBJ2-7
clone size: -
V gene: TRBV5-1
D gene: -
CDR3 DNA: TGCGCCAGCAGCCTTACAGGGATCCTTTACGAGCAGTACTTC
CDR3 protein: CASSLTGILYEQYF